The 13 T cell receptor beta chains below come from one sample, sequenced in a study of cytomegalovirus exposure and HLA in healthy donors. The PCR made use of 60 Vbeta and 13 Jbeta primers. Some clones are missing from TCRdb's copy, which holds only in-frame ones; the method was immunoSEQ multiplex PCR. Among roughly 150,000 clones, roughly three quarters were seen once, and the ten largest hold approximately 5%. The sequenced sample consisted of PBMCs. Source of these receptors: a man younger than 30 in good health and CMV-seropositive.

This chain joins TRBV30 and TRBJ1-3; D gene uncertain. Trimming cost V 2 bases and J 2 bases, with 7 bases left between them. Per germline, CDR1 GTSNPN and CDR2 SVGIG (reference sequence). CDR3 length: 13 residues. CDR3 bases: TGTGCCTGGAGTTCCGCAGCTGGAAACACCATATATTTT. This codes for CAWSSAAGNTIYF. The full variable domain, with the rest looked up from reference TRBV30 and TRBJ1-3, is SQTIHQWPATLVQPVGSPLSLECTVEGTSNPNLYWYRQAAGRGLQLLFYSVGIGQISSEVPQNLSASRPQDRQFILSSKKLLLSDSGFYLCAWSSAAGNTIYFGEGSWLTVV.

The chain combines TRBV2 with TRBJ1-1; no clear D gene. CDR1 and CDR2 from the germline V gene are SNHLY and FYNNEI. CDR3 length: 13 amino acids. The germline V and J ends were trimmed by 0 bases and 5 bases, with 7 bases remaining between them. CDR3 nucleotides: TGTGCCAGCAGTGAAGCAGCGAGTACTGAAGCTTTCTTT. It codes for CASSEAASTEAFF.

This sequence joins TRBV4-1 and TRBJ2-3, with 15 positions matching TRBD2. The CDR3 totals 20 residues. V gave up 0 bases and J gave up 0 bases; unmatched junction bases: 7. The V gene's germline CDR1 is MGHRA and CDR2 YSYEKL. The CDR3 region has the DNA TGCGCCAGCAGCCAAGAAAGGGGACTAGCGGGAGGACCAAGCACAGATACGCAGTATTTT. Protein sequence: CASSQERGLAGGPSTDTQYF.

The chain couples TRBV6-5 to TRBJ2-4, with D perhaps matching TRBD2 (6 bases). Germline V lookup: CDR1 MNHEY, CDR2 SVGAGI. The CDR3 is 14 residues long. The V end lost 6 bases, the J end lost 1 base, and 10 bases lay between the germline ends. For the CDR3, the DNA is TGTGCCAGCAGCTTTGGGGGGGCCAAAAACATTCAGTACTTC. Translating gives CASSFGGAKNIQYF.

This clone was picked up a small number of times. This chain links TRBV6-4 with TRBJ2-7; perhaps TRBD2 as D (5 bases). With 2 bases removed from V and 3 bases from J, the gap between germline ends came to 8 bases. The CDR3 is made up of 13 amino acids. Germline V lookup: CDR1 MRHNA, CDR2 SNTAGT. The CDR3 nucleotides are TGTGCCAGCAGTGACCCACGGGACTACGAGCAGTACGTC. Amino acids: CASSDPRDYEQYV.

This chain connects TRBV6-5 to TRBJ1-2; weak D call: TRBD1 (5 bases). V was cut by 7 bases and J by 4 bases, with 13 bases left in between. Germline V gene lookup returns CDR1 MNHEY and CDR2 SVGAGI. CDR3 length: 13 amino acids. The CDR3, as DNA: TGTGCCAGCACCCGGGACGGGAGCTATGGCTACACCTTC. This codes for CASTRDGSYGYTF.

The V and J genes are TRBV6-1 and TRBJ1-1; D remains ambiguous. The ends were cut back, 11 bases at V and 5 bases at J, with 15 bases in the middle. This CDR3 contains 12 residues. Germline CDR1 and CDR2: MNHNS and SASEGT. This chain's CDR3 is CASSVYGTEAFF. DNA for the CDR3: TGTGCCTCCTCGGTGTACGGGACTGAAGCTTTCTTT.

The J gene is TRBJ1-5, the V gene TRBV29-1; D unresolved. Trimming took 6 bases from V and 0 from J, leaving 9 bases between them. Germline V gene lookup returns CDR1 SQVTM and CDR2 ANQGSEA. This CDR3 contains 13 residues. The CDR3 DNA reads TGCAGCGTCGCTGACAATAGCAATCAGCCCCAGCATTTT. Encoded protein: CSVADNSNQPQHF.

This sequence joins TRBV25-1 and TRBJ2-4; TRBD1 matches 8 bases. The CDR3 covers 14 residues. V dropped 1 base and J dropped 4; count of bases not matched to a gene: 0. Germline lookup yields CDR1 MGHDK and CDR2 SYGVNS. CDR3: CASSEWTGKNIQYF. The CDR3 DNA reads as TGTGCCAGCAGTGAATGGACAGGGAAAAACATTCAGTACTTC.

This rearrangement joins TRBV11-2 to TRBJ1-1, with no clear D. The CDR3 has 15 residues. V shed 0 bases and J shed 0 bases, with 8 bases lying between them. Germline CDR1 and CDR2: SGHAT and FQNNGV. The CDR3, as DNA: TGTGCCAGCAGCTTAGATCACATTTTGAACACTGAAGCTTTCTTT. Amino acids: CASSLDHILNTEAFF.

The V gene is TRBV27, the J gene TRBJ1-1; D is ambiguous. The V end was cut by 4 bases, the J end by 1 base, with 4 bases between. CDR3 size: 12 residues. CDR1 and CDR2 from the germline V gene are MNHEY and SMNVEV (reference sequence). DNA of the CDR3: TGTGCCAGCAGTTCGGGGAACACTGAAGCTTTCTTT. Protein product: CASSSGNTEAFF.

This clone showed up just a few times. The rearrangement joins TRBV11-1 to TRBJ1-5, with TRBD1 matching over 7 bases. CDR1 is SGHAT and CDR2 is FQDESV in the germline V gene (reference sequence). The CDR3 length is 13 residues. V trimming: 3 bases; J trimming: 10 bases; junction bases outside the gene matches: 6. CDR3 DNA: TGTGCCAGCAGCTTCACAGACAGGGCTCCCCAGCATTTT. It translates to CASSFTDRAPQHF.

This clone appeared a few times. The chain has TRBV5-4 and TRBJ1-1, with no clear D. V was pared by 0 bases and J by 2 bases, with 14 bases between. This CDR3 region has 16 residues. Germline V gene sequence: CDR1 SGHNT, CDR2 YYREEE (reference sequence). CDR3 residues: CASSLALPGINTEAFF. CDR3 bases: TGTGCCAGCAGCTTGGCTCTTCCGGGGATTAACACTGAAGCTTTCTTT. The full variable domain, in which reference TRBV5-4 and TRBJ1-1 provide the parts outside the CDR3, is ETGVTQSPTHLIKTRGQQVTLRCSSQSGHNTVSWYQQALGQGPQFIFQYYREEENGRGNFPPRFSGLQFPNYSSELNVNALELDDSALYLCASSLALPGINTEAFFGQGTRLTVV.